This T cell receptor (beta chain) was found in a study of cytomegalovirus exposure and HLA in healthy donors. Concerning this clone: The antigen is unknown.

General study points: Across donors, most TCRs were seen rarely, yet some public ones were widespread.

PCR used 60 Vbeta primers and 13 Jbeta primers. Clones were sequenced by immunoSEQ multiplex PCR, and TCRdb holds only the in-frame ones, with some missing. The repertoire includes around 110,000 clones, around 80% of them detected once, and roughly 6% sits in the top ten. V shed 2 bases and J 6 bases; nucleotides not matched to a gene: 7. CDR1 is SGDLS, CDR2 YYNGEE, per germline. The CDR3 loop spans 15 amino acids. The chain joins TRBV9 to TRBJ2-3, with 9 bases that match TRBD2. Sequencing was done on a sample of PBMCs. The receptor was isolated from a woman aged 45 to 65 in good health and CMV-seropositive. The CDR3 protein is CASSVSGRQKDTQYF. The CDR3 DNA sequence: TGTGCCAGCAGCGTTAGCGGGAGACAAAAGGATACGCAGTATTTT.